This T cell receptor (beta chain) originates from a study of PD-1 blockade in classical Hodgkin lymphoma. Profiling relied on immunoSEQ multiplex PCR, and the TCRdb table lists in-frame clones only, not all of them. Of some 96,000 clones in the sample, about 92% are singletons; the top ten hold 1.5% to 2.5%. General study findings and limits: A significant rise in TCR diversity was seen by C4D1 for CD4+ cells but not for CD8+ cells. Healthy donors reportedly exceeded newly diagnosed patients in baseline TCR diversity.

A single count supports this clone. Antigen unknown. Time point defined: cycle 4 day 1 (C4D1), after five to seven weeks of nivolumab. Following autologous stem cell transplantation, relapse occurred in every patient, and exposure to brentuximab vedotin varied. The CDR3 has 13 residues. Trimming removed 5 bases at V and 3 bases at J, with 9 bases between. CDR1 and CDR2 from the germline V gene are MNHEY and SVGAGI. This chain links TRBV6-5 with TRBJ2-3, with a possible D match to TRBD1 (5 bases). This TCR was recovered from a human donor with classical Hodgkin lymphoma. The sequenced sample was peripheral blood mononuclear cells (PBMCs), obtained before the fourth cycle of nivolumab. CDR3 sequence reads: CASSRTRTDTQYF. CDR3 nucleotides: TGTGCCAGCAGTCGGACACGAACAGATACGCAGTATTTT.